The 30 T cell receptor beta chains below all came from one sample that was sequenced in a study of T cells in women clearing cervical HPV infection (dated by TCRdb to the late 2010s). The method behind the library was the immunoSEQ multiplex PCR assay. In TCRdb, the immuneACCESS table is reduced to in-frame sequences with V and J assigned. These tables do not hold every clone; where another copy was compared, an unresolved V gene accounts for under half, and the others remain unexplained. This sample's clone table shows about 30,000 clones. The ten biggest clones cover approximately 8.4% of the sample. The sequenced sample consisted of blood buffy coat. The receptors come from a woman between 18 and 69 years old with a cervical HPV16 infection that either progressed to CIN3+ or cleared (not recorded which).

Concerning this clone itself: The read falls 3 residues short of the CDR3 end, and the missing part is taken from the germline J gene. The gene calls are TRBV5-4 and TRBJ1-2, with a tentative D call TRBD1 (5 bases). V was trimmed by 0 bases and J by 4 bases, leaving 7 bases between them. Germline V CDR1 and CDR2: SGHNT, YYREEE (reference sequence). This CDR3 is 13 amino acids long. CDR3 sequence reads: CASSLGGGYGYTF. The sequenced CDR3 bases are TGTGCCAGCAGCTTGGGGGGCGGCTATGGC. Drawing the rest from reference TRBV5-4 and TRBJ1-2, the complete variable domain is ETGVTQSPTHLIKTRGQQVTLRCSSQSGHNTVSWYQQALGQGPQFIFQYYREEENGRGNFPPRFSGLQFPNYSSELNVNALELDDSALYLCASSLGGGYGYTFGSGTRLTVV.

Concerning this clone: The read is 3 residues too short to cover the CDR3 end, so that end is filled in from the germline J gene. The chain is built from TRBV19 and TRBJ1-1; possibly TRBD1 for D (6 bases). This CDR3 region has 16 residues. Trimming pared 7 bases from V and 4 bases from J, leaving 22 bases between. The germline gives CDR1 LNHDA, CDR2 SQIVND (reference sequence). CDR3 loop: CASMTLQGIRSTEAFF. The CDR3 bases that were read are TGTGCCAGTATGACTCTTCAGGGGATAAGGAGCACTGAA.

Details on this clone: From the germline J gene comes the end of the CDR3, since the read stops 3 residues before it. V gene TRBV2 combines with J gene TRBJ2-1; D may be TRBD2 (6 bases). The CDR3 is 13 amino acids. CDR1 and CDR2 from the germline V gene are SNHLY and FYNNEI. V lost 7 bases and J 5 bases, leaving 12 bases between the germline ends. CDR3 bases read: TGTGCCAGCACTAAGGGACTGAACAATGAG. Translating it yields CASTKGLNNE. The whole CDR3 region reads CASTKGLNNEQFF.

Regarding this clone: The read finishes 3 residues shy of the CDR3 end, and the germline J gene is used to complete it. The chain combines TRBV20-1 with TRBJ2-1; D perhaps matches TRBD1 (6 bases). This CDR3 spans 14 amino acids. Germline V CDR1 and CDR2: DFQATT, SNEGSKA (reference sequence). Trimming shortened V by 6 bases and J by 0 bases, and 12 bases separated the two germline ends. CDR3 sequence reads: CSASSDSSYNEQFF. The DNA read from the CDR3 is TGCAGTGCCAGTTCGGACAGCTCCTACAATGAG.

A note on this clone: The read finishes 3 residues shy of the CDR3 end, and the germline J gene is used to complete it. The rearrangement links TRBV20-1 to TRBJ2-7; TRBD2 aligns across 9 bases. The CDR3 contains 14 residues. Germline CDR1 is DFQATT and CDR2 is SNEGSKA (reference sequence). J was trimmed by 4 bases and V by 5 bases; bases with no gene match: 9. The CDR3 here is CSALVGSGGYEQYF. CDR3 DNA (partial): TGCAGTGCTCTCGTTGGTAGCGGGGGTTACGAG.

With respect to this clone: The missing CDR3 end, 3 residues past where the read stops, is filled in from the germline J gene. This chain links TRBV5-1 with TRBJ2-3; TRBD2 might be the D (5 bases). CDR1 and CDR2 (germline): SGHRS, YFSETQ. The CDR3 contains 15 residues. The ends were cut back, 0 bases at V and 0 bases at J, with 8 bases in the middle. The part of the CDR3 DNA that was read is TGCGCCAGCAGCTTGGGGACTTTGAGCACAGATACG. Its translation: CASSLGTLSTDT. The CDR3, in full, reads CASSLGTLSTDTQYF. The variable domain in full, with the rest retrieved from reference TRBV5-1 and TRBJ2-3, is KAGVTQTPRYLIKTRGQQVTLSCSPISGHRSVSWYQQTPGQGLQFLFEYFSETQRNKGNFPGRFSGRQFSNSRSEMNVSTLELGDSALYLCASSLGTLSTDTQYFGPGTRLTVL.

Incomplete CDR3 DNA: TGTGCCAGCAGCTTAACCGCGGCAAACACTGAA. It yields the protein CASSLTAANTE. The entire CDR3 protein is CASSLTAANTEAFF. This sequence joins TRBV7-2 and TRBJ1-1; D unclear. The read ends 3 residues before the CDR3 terminus; that terminus is restored from the germline J gene. V shed 2 bases and J shed 2 bases, with 9 bases lying between them. Germline-derived CDR1 and CDR2 are SGHTA and FQGNSA. This CDR3 is 14 amino acids long.

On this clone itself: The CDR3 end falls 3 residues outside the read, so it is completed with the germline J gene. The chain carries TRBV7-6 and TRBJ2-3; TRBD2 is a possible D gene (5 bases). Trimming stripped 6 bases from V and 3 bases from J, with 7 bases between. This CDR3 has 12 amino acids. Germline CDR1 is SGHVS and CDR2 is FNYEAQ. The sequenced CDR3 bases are TGTGCCAGCAGTAGGACTACAGATACG. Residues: CASSRTTDT. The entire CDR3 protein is CASSRTTDTQYF.

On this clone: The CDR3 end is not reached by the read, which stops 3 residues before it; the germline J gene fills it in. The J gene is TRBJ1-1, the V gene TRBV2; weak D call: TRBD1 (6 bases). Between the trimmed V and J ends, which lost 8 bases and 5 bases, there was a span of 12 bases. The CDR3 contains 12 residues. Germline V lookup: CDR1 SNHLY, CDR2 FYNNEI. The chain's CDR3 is CASVQGRTEAFF. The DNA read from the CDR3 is TGTGCCAGCGTCCAGGGGAGGACTGAA. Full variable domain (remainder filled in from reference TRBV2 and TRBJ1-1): EPEVTQTPSHQVTQMGQEVILRCVPISNHLYFYWYRQILGQKVEFLVSFYNNEISEKSEIFDDQFSVERPDGSNFTLKIRSTKLEDSAMYFCASVQGRTEAFFGQGTRLTVV.

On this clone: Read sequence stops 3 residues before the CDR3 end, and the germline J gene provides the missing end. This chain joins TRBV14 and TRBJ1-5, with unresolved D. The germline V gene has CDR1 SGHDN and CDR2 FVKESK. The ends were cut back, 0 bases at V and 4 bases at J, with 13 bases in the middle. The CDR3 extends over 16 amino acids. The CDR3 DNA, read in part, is TGTGCCAGCAGCCAAGATAGGCCACAAGGGAATCAGCCC. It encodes CASSQDRPQGNQP. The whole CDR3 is CASSQDRPQGNQPQHF.

CDR3 region: CASRGARIQPQYF. The DNA read from the CDR3 is TGTGCCAGTAGGGGCGCGAGGATTCAGCCG. J is TRBJ2-3 and V is TRBV19; the D is unclear. Read sequence stops 3 residues before the CDR3 end, and the germline J gene provides the missing end. In germline, CDR1 is LNHDA, CDR2 SQIVND (reference sequence). This CDR3 region has 13 residues.

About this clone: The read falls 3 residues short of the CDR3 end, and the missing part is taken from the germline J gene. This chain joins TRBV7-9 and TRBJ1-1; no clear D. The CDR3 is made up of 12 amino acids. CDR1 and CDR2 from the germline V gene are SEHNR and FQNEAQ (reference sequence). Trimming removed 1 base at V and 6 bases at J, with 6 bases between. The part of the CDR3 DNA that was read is TGTGCCAGCAGCTTAGTTAACTCTGAA. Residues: CASSLVNSE. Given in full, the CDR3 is CASSLVNSEAFF.

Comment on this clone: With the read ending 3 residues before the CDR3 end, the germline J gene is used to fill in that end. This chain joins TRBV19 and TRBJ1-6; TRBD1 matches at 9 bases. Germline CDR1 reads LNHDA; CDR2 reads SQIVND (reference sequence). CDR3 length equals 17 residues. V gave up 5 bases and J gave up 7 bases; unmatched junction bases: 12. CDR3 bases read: TGTGCCAGTAGTCATCACGCACAGGGGGCTGTCAATTCACCC. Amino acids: CASSHHAQGAVNSP. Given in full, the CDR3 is CASSHHAQGAVNSPLHF.

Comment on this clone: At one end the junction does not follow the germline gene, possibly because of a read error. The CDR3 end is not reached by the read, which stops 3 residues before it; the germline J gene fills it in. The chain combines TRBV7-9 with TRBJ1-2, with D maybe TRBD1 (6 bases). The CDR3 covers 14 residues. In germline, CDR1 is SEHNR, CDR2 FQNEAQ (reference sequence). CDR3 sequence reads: CASSLAGGQGDYTF. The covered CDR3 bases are TGTGCCAGCAGCCTAGCGGGGGGGCAGGGCGAC.

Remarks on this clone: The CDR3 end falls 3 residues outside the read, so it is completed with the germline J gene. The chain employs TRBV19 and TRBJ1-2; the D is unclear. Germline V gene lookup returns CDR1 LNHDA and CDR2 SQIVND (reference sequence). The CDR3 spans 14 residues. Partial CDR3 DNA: TGTGCCAGTAGTATGGATCAGGCCGCAGATACC. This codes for CASSMDQAADT. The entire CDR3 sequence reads CASSMDQAADTYTF.

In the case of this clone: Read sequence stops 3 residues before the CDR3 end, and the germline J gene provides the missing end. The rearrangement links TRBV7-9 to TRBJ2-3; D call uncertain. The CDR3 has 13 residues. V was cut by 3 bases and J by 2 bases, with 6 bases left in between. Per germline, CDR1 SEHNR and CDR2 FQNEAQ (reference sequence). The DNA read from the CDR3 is TGTGCCAGCAGCTTCGGGTCCACAGATACG. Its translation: CASSFGSTDT. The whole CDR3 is CASSFGSTDTQYF.

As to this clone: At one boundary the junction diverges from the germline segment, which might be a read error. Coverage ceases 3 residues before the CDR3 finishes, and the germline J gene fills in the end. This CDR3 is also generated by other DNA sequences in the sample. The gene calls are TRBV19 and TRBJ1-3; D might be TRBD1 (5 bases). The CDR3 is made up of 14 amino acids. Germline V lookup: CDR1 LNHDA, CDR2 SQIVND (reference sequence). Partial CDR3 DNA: TGTGCCAGTAGTCCCAGGGTTTCTGGAAACACA. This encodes CASSPRVSGNT. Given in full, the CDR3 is CASSPRVSGNTIYF.

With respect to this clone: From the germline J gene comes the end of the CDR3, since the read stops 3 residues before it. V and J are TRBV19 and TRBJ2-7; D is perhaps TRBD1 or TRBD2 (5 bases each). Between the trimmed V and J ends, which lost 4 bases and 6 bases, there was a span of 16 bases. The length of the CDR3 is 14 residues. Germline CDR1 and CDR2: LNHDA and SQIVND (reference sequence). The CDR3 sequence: CASSKGDIEGEQYF. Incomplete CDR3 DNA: TGTGCCAGTAGTAAAGGGGATATCGAGGGCGAG.

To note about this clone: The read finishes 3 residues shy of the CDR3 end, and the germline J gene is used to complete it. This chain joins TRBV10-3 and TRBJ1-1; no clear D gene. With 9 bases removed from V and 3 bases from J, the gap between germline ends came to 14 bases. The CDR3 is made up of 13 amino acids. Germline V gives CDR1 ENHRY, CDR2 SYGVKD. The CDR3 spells CAISATADTEAFF. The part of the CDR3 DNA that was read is TGTGCCATATCTGCCACAGCAGACACTGAA.

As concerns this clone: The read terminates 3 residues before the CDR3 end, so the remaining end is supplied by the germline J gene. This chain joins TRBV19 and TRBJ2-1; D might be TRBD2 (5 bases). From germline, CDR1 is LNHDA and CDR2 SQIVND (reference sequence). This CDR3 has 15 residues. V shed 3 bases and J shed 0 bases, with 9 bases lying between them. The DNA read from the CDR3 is TGTGCCAGTAGTATCCGGACTGACTCCTACAATGAG. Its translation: CASSIRTDSYNE. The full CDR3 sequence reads CASSIRTDSYNEQFF.

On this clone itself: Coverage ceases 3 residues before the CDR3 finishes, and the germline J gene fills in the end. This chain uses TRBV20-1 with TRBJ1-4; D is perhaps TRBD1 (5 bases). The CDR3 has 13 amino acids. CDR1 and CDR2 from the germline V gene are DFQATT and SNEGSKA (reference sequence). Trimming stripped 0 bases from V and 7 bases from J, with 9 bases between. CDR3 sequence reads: CSARDRVREKLFF. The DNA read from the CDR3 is TGCAGTGCTAGAGACAGGGTCCGTGAAAAA.

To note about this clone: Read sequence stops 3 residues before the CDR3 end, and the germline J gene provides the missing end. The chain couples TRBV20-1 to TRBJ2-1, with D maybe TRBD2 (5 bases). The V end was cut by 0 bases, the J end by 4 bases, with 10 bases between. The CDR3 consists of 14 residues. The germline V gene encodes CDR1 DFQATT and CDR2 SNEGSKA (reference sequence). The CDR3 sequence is CSARDLRGYNEQFF. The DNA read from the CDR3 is TGCAGTGCTAGAGACCTCCGCGGGTACAATGAG.

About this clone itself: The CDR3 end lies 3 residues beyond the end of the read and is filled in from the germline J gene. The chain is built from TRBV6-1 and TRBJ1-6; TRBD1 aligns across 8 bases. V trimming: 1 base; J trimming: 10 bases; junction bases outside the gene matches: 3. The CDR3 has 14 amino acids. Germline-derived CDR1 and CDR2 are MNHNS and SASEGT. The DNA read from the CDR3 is TGTGCCAGCAGTGAAGACAGGGGGAAATCACCC. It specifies CASSEDRGKSP. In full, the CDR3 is CASSEDRGKSPLHF.

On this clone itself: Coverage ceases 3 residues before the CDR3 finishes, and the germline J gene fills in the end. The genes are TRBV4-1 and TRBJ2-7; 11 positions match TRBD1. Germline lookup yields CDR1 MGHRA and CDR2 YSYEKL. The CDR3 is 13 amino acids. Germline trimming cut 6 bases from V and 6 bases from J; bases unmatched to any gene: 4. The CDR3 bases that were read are TGCGCCAGCAGACTGGGACAGGGGGGCGAG. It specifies CASRLGQGGE. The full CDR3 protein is CASRLGQGGEQYF.

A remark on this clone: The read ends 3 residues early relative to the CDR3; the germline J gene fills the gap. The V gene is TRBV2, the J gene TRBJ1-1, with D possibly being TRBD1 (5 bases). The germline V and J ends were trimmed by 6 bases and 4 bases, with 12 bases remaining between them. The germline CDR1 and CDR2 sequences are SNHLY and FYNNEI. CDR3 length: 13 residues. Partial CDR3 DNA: TGTGCCAGCAGCGCCAGGGATCCCACTGAA. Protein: CASSARDPTE. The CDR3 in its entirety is CASSARDPTEAFF.

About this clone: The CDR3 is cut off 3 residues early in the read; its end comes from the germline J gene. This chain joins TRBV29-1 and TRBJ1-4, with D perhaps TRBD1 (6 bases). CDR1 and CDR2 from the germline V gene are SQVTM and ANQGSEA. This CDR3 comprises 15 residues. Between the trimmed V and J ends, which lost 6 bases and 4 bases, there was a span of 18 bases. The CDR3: CSVASQGHFNEKLFF. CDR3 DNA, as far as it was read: TGCAGCGTCGCCTCACAGGGCCACTTTAATGAAAAA.

CDR3: CASSDRGNTEAFF. CDR3 DNA (partial): TGTGCCAGCAGCGACAGGGGGAACACTGAA. The chain combines TRBV5-6 with TRBJ1-1; 8 bases are shared with TRBD1. Sequencing ends 3 residues short of the CDR3 end; the germline J gene provides the rest. The trim removed 4 bases at V and 1 base at J, leaving 0 bases unmatched. Germline V gene lookup returns CDR1 SGHDT and CDR2 YYEEEE. The CDR3 is 13 amino acids.

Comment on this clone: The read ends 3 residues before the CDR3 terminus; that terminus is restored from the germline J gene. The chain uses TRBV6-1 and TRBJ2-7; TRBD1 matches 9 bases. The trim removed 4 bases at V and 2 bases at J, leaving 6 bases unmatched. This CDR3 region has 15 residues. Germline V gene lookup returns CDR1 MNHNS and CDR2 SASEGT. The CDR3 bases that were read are TGTGCCAGCAGTGTTGGACAGGGGTTGCCCTACGAG. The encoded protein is CASSVGQGLPYE. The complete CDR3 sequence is CASSVGQGLPYEQYF.

The CDR3 bases that were read are TGTGCCAGAAGCTCTCCTTATCCTAGCGGGGATAGCACAGATACG. It is translated as CARSSPYPSGDSTDT. The whole CDR3 sequence reads CARSSPYPSGDSTDTQYF. This chain links TRBV5-3 with TRBJ2-3, with 9 bases that match TRBD2. The CDR3 end is not reached by the read, which stops 3 residues before it; the germline J gene fills it in. TRBV5-3 has ORF status, its function being uncertain. The CDR3 contains 18 residues. V was pared by 3 bases and J by 0 bases, with 11 bases of the junction left unmatched.

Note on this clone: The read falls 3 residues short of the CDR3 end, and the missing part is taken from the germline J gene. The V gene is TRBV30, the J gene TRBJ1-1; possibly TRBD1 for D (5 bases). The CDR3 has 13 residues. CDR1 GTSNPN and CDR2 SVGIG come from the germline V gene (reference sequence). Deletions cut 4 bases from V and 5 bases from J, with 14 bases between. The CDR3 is CAWTPGGGTEAFF. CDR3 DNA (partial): TGTGCCTGGACCCCTGGGGGGGGAACTGAA.